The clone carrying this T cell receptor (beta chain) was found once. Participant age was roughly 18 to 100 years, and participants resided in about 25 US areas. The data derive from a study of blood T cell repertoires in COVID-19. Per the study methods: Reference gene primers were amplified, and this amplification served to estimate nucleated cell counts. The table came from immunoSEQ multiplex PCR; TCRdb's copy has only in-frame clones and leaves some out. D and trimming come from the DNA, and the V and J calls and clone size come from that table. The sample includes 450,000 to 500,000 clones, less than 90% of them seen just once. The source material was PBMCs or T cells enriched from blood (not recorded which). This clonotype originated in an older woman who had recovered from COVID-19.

The CDR3 spells CASSERRYRDREDTQYF. Written as DNA, the CDR3 is TGTGCCAGCAGTGAAAGGAGATACCGGGACAGGGAAGATACGCAGTATTTT. J is TRBJ2-3 and V is TRBV2; 9 bases line up with TRBD1. This CDR3 is built from 17 residues. CDR1 is SNHLY and CDR2 is FYNNEI in the germline V gene. V was clipped by 2 bases and J by 5 bases; unmatched bases: 11.